This T cell receptor beta chain was found in a study of vaccination effects on CD4 cells after COVID-19. The study, taken as a whole, reports: Vaccine-induced clones in healthy vaccinees cross-reacted with common cold coronaviruses in only 1 of 255 cases.

The protocol was immunoSEQ multiplex PCR, while the TCRdb copy is restricted to in-frame clones and leaves out a portion. This table has tens of thousands of clones, about three quarters appearing once. Regarding this clone: What it binds is unknown.

The CDR3 sequence is 17 residues long. Trimming cost V 8 bases and J 0 bases, with 21 bases left between them. In germline, CDR1 is SGHRS, CDR2 YFSETQ. With the ViraFEST assay, the study expanded antigen-specific CD4+ T cells using viral peptide pools, then sequenced them. Subsequent to a culture period of about ten days, CD4+ T cells were isolated. Neither prior SARS-CoV-2 infection nor positive nucleocapsid antibodies were present in the vaccine recipients. The researchers cultured fewer than 2.5 million PBMC per well with 8.5 to 10 IU/ml IL-2 and roughly 10 ug/ml peptides. This TCR was sampled from a human donor who received a COVID-19 vaccine. This sequence joins TRBV5-1 and TRBJ1-3; D uncertain. The sample here was CD4+ T cells from PBMCs cultured with SARS-CoV-2 spike peptides, taken before COVID-19 vaccination. The CDR3 sequence is CASQAADGKTSGNTIYF. CDR3 bases: TGCGCCAGTCAAGCCGCGGACGGGAAAACCTCTGGAAACACCATATATTTT.